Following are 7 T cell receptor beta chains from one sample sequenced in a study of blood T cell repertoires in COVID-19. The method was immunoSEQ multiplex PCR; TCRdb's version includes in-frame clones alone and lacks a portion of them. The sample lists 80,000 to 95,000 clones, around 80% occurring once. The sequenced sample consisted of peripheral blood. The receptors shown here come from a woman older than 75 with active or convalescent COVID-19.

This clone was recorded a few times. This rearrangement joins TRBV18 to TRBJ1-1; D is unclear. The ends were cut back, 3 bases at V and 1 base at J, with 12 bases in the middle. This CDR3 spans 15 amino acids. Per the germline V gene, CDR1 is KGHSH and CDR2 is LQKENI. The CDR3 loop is CASSPQQFENTEAFF. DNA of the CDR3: TGTGCCAGCTCACCGCAACAGTTTGAGAACACTGAAGCTTTCTTT.

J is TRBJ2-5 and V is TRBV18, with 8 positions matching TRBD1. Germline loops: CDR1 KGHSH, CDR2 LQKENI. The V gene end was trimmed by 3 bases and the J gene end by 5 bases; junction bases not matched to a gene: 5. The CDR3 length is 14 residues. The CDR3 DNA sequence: TGTGCCAGCTCACCGGACAGGGTGGGGGAGACCCAGTACTTC. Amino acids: CASSPDRVGETQYF.

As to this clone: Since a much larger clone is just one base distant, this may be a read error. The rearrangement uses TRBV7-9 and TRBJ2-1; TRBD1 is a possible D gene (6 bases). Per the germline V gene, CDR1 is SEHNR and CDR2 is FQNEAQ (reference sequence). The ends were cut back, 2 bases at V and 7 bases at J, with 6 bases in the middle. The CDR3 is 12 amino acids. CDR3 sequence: CASSLRGNEQFF. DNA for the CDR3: TGTGCCAGCAGCTTAAGGGGGAATGAGCAGTTCTTC.

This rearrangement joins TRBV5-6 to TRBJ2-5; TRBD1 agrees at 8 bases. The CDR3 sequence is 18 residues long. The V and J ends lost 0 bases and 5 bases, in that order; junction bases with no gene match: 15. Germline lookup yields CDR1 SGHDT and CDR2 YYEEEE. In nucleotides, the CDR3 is TGTGCCAGCAGCTTGGCCCTCAGATCGACAGGGGTCGGGGAGACCCAGTACTTC. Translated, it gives CASSLALRSTGVGETQYF.

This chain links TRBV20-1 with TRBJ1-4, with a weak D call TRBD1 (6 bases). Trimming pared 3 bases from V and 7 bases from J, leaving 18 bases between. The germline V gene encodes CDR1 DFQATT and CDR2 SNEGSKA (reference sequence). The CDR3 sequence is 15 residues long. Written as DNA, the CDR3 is TGCAGTGCTAGTCCTAACAGGGAAGAGAGTGAAAAACTGTTTTTT. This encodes CSASPNREESEKLFF.

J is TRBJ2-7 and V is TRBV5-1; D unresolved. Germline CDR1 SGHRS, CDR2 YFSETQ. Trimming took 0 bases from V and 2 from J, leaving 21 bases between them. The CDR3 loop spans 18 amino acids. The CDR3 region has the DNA TGCGCCAGCAGCTTGGCCCTACGCCGCGCCGCTGAACCCTACGAGCAGTACTTC. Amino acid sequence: CASSLALRRAAEPYEQYF.

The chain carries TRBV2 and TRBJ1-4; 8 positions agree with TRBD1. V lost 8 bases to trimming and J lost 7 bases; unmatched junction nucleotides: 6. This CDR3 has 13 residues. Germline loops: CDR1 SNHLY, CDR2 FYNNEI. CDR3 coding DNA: TGTGCCAGCGTCCGGGACAGGACTGAAAAACTGTTTTTT. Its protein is CASVRDRTEKLFF.